The next 10 T cell receptor beta chains were all read from a single sample in a study of early T cells in non-severe SARS-CoV-2 infection. TCRdb analysed the 5' RACE reads with MiXCR anew, one entry per CDR3 protein. The sample lists tens of thousands of distinct CDR3 sequences, approximately 10% occurring once. Sequenced: whole blood. The receptors were gathered from an adult who was a healthcare worker with PCR-confirmed SARS-CoV-2 infection or an uninfected control (not recorded which).

This chain joins TRBV5-1 and TRBJ1-1; D uncertain. There are 15 residues in the CDR3. Trimming removed 2 bases from V and 2 bases from J, with 13 bases in between. The germline CDR1 and CDR2 sequences are SGHRS and YFSETQ. This CDR3 is CASSFLPSRNTEAFF. CDR3 sequence (DNA): TGCGCCAGCAGCTTCCTCCCCAGTAGAAACACTGAAGCTTTCTTT.

This clonotype showed up many times. The chain combines TRBV7-9 with TRBJ2-1, with 8 bases that match TRBD2. J gave up 7 bases and V 4 bases, and 9 bases lay outside the gene matches. CDR1 and CDR2 (germline): SEHNR, FQNEAQ (reference sequence). There are 15 residues in the CDR3. The chain's CDR3 is CASSSDPGLVNEQFF. The CDR3 DNA sequence: TGTGCCAGCAGCTCCGATCCGGGACTAGTTAATGAGCAGTTCTTC.

This clonotype was seen repeatedly, ten times or more. The chain carries TRBV10-3 and TRBJ1-3; a weak D match, TRBD1 (6 bases). From germline, CDR1 is ENHRY and CDR2 SYGVKD. V lost 5 bases and J lost 6, with 17 bases in between. The CDR3 length is 15 residues. This chain's CDR3 is CAISPGQSAENTIYF. CDR3 sequence (DNA): TGTGCCATCAGTCCCGGACAGAGCGCCGAAAACACCATATATTTT.

This sequence joins TRBV10-3 and TRBJ2-5; 10 nucleotides match TRBD2. In germline, CDR1 is ENHRY, CDR2 SYGVKD. This CDR3 is 15 amino acids long. V lost 8 bases, J lost 2 bases, and 8 bases stayed unmatched. The CDR3 nucleotides are TGTGCCATCGGGGTCGGGACTAGCGAACAAGAGACCCAGTACTTC. Translated: CAIGVGTSEQETQYF.

This clonotype was counted between two and nine times. This chain joins TRBV27 and TRBJ2-3; 7 nucleotides agree with TRBD2. Germline CDR1 MNHEY, CDR2 SMNVEV (reference sequence). The CDR3 runs to 17 residues. V trimming: 5 bases; J trimming: 2 bases; junction bases outside the gene matches: 13. CDR3 DNA: TGTGCCAGCAGTCCAGGGAGGGGCCCGTCCCCCACAGATACGCAGTATTTT. It encodes CASSPGRGPSPTDTQYF.

The chain uses TRBV12-3 or TRBV12-4 and TRBJ2-3, with no clear D. The V and J ends lost 5 bases and 3 bases respectively, with 12 bases between them. This CDR3 is 14 amino acids long. In DNA form, the CDR3 reads TGTGCCAGCAGTCCATCCTCCTCGACAGATACGCAGTATTTT. This gives the protein CASSPSSSTDTQYF.

This clonotype was observed at least ten times. The genes are TRBV20-1 and TRBJ2-7, with D possibly TRBD2 on 5 matching bases. This CDR3 is 17 amino acids long. Germline loops: CDR1 DFQATT, CDR2 SNEGSKA (reference sequence). V lost 1 base and J lost 5, with 24 bases in between. CDR3: CSARGYEGQTPIHEQYF. The DNA for the CDR3 is TGCAGTGCTAGAGGCTACGAGGGCCAAACACCTATCCACGAGCAGTACTTC.

The rearrangement uses TRBV6-5 and TRBJ1-1; D possibly corresponds to TRBD1 (5 bases). Germline V lookup: CDR1 MNHEY, CDR2 SVGAGI. CDR3 length: 15 residues. The V end lost 0 bases, the J end lost 3 bases, and 11 bases lay between the germline ends. The CDR3 DNA reads as TGTGCCAGCAGTTACTCTCGACAGAGGCACACTGAAGCTTTCTTT. It specifies CASSYSRQRHTEAFF.

This clonotype was observed a handful of times. CDR3 loop: CASSTGTATSNTEAFF. In DNA, the CDR3 is TGTGCCAGCAGTACCGGGACAGCAACGTCGAACACTGAAGCTTTCTTT. The chain uses TRBV2 and TRBJ1-1, with 7 bases lining up with TRBD1. Per the germline V gene, CDR1 is SNHLY and CDR2 is FYNNEI. The CDR3 is 16 amino acids. The J segment lost 1 base and the V segment lost 5 bases, leaving 10 bases of the junction unmatched.

This clonotype was seen at least ten times. This chain uses TRBV25-1 with TRBJ2-1; perhaps TRBD1 as D (8 bases). The CDR3 extends over 14 amino acids. Germline CDR1 is MGHDK and CDR2 is SYGVNS. V gave up 4 bases and J gave up 7 bases, with 14 bases separating them. CDR3 in DNA: TGTGCCAGCAGTGCCGGACAGGGAGGGAATGAGCAGTTCTTC. Translating it yields CASSAGQGGNEQFF.